This T cell receptor (beta chain) was retrieved from a study of T cell responses to AZD1222 COVID-19 vaccine (dated by TCRdb to about 2021). Context from the whole study: Because spike-specific TCR depth and breadth did not differ between the two schedules, AZD1222 recipients who got a second dose at roughly 4 weeks were pooled with those who got a second dose at roughly 12 weeks. TCR sequencing covered more than 230 trial participants: 207 given two doses of AZD1222 and about 26 given two doses of MenACWY control vaccine. Trial participants were enrolled by age into 18-55, 56-69 and 70-plus year subgroups, with approximately 150, 30 and 60 TCR-sequenced participants respectively. General findings and caveats noted by the study authors: A significant rise in spike-specific TCR breadth and depth was observed after two AZD1222 doses relative to day 0 and relative to MenACWY recipients. Reportedly, close to half of the unique spike-specific TCRs recognized epitopes lying outside the regions that are mutated in the B.1.351 and B.1.1.7 variants. Because no day 14 peak-response samples were available, repertoires were characterized only after the peak T cell response. Most participants were white British and females outnumbered males, and the authors suggested that clonal diversity may have been underestimated. The 56-69-year group was small, and its depth increase did not reach significance, likely because of low power. Conclusions about previously exposed vaccinees are limited, since just a handful of AZD1222 recipients were seropositive for SARS-CoV-2 at baseline. The whole spike protein was spanned by vaccine-associated CD4 TCRs, and dominant responses were seen in regions 160-218 and 743-854.

The CDR3 has 11 amino acids, counting the end cysteine and phenylalanine. The entry retains the CDR3 DNA only, 33 bases that are in frame from base 1. Per the germline V gene, ENHRY is the CDR1 and SYGVKD is the CDR2. Trimming removed 3 bases from V and 11 bases from J, leaving 7 bases between the germline ends. A word on this clone: Its antigen has not been determined. No much larger clone exists at a distance of one base, and base qualities are not known.

The time point label here, explained by the study, means: baseline before first vaccination. Vaccinee samples were obtained from the UK trials COV001 and COV002, which included a single-blind randomized controlled phase 2/3 trial of AZD1222 (ChAdOx1 nCoV-19) in healthy adults. For TCRbeta chain sequencing, PBMC samples were collected from trial participants at day 0 and at day 28 after the second dose. The CDR3 regions of human TCRbeta chains were subjected to immunosequencing. The paper's processing steps were these. TCRs in the repertoires were compared against a reference library of SARS-CoV-2-specific TCRs that had been generated with the MIRA antigen-specificity platform. Breadth was defined as the fraction of unique TCRs that were SARS-CoV-2-associated, and depth was defined as the fraction of total T cells that were SARS-CoV-2-associated. Using the MIRA data, each spike-specific TCR was mapped to the spike region that the TCR reacts to and placed in a CD4 or CD8 class. Log10-transformed breadth and depth values were compared by one-way ANOVA with Sidak's multiple comparisons tests. Here the immuneACCESS table is served through TCRdb, limited to in-frame sequences with V and J called. Missing clones are a known gap in these copies; in checked studies unresolved V genes cover under half, and the rest lacks a known reason. The V and J calls and the clone size are those of that table, but D and trimming were determined from the DNA. This sample is represented by over 110,000 clones; about 92% of them were singletons. The biggest ten clones account for roughly 5% of the sample.

Recombination connected TRBV10-3 to TRBJ1-4; 5 matching bases give a weak D call of TRBD1. The origin of this receptor is an adult in good health. The starting material was peripheral blood, obtained on day 0 of AZD1222 vaccination. The encoded CDR3 is CAISEGEKLFF. In nucleotide form, the sequence is TGTGCCATCAGTGAAGGGGAGAAACTGTTTTTT.